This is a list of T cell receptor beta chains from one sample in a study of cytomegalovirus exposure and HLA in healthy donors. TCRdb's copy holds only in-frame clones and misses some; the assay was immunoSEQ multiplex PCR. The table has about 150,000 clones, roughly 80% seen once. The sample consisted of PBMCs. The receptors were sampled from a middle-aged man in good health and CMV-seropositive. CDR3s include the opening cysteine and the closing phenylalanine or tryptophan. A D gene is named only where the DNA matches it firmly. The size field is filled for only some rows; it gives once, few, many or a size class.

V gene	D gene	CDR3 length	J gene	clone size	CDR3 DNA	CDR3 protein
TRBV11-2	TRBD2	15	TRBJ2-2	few	TGTGCCAGCATTGGTACTAGCGCTCCCGCCGGGGAGCTGTTTTTT	CASIGTSAPAGELFF
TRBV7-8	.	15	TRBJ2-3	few	TGTGCCAGCAGCTTACCAGGGGGAGGAACAGATACGCAGTATTTT	CASSLPGGGTDTQYF
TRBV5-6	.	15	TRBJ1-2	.	TGTGCCAGCAGCTTTAGGTGGCAGGGGTTCTATGGCTACACCTTC	CASSFRWQGFYGYTF
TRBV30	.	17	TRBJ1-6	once	TGTGCCTGGAGTAGATCAGGGGAGACTGACCATAATTCACCCCTCCACTTT	CAWSRSGETDHNSPLHF
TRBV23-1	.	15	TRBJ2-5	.	TGCGCCAGCAGTCAAGATAGGCAGGAGGAGGAGACCCAGTACTTC	CASSQDRQEEETQYF
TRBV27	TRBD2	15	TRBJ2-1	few	TGTGCCAGCAGTTTATTACTAGCGGTTTACAATGAGCAGTTCTTC	CASSLLLAVYNEQFF
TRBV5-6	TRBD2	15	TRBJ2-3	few	TGTGCCAGCAGCTTGGGACTAGCGGGCACAGATACGCAGTATTTT	CASSLGLAGTDTQYF
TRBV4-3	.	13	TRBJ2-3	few	TGCGCCAGCACCTCTCCGGGACACGGTACGCAGTATTTT	CASTSPGHGTQYF
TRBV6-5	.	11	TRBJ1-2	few	TGTGCCAGCAGGGGCCACCATGGCTACACCTTC	CASRGHHGYTF
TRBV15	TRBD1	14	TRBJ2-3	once	TGTGCCACCAGCAGCCGACAGGGTGCAGATACGCAGTATTTT	CATSSRQGADTQYF
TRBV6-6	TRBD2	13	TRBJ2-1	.	TGTGCCAGCGTAGCGGGAGAAGGAAATGAGCAGTTCTTC	CASVAGEGNEQFF
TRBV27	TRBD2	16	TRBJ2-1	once	TGTGCCAGCAGTACAGGGACTAGCGGGAGTAAAAATGAGCAGTTCTTC	CASSTGTSGSKNEQFF
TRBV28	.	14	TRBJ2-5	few	TGTGCCAGCAGCCACGGTGGGCCATCGGAGACCCAGTACTTC	CASSHGGPSETQYF
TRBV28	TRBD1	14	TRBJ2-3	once	TGTGCCAGCAGTTTATGGGACAGGGCAGATACGCAGTATTTT	CASSLWDRADTQYF
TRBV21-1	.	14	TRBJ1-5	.	TGTGCCAGCAGCGCCGACAGGACCGATCAGCCCCAGCATTTT	CASSADRTDQPQHF
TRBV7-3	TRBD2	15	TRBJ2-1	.	TGTGCCAGCAGCTCACTAGCGGGAGGCAACAATGAGCAGTTCTTC	CASSSLAGGNNEQFF
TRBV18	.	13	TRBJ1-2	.	TGTGCCAGCTCCCCTGGAGGAAACTATGGCTACACCTTC	CASSPGGNYGYTF
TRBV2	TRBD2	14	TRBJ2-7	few	TGTGCCAGCAGTAGGACTAGCGGGAGCTACGAGCAGTACTTC	CASSRTSGSYEQYF
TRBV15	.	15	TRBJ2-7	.	TGTGCCACCAGCAGAGATGCTAACTCCCGCTACGAGCAGTACTTC	CATSRDANSRYEQYF
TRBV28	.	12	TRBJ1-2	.	TGTGCCAGCAGTCGGACAAACTATGGCTACACCTTC	CASSRTNYGYTF
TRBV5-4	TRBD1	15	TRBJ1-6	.	TGTGCCAGCAGCTTGCGGGACAGGGGCTTTTCACCCCTCCACTTT	CASSLRDRGFSPLHF
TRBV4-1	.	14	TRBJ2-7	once	TGCGCCAGCAGCCAATCGACATCCCCCTACGAGCAGTACTTC	CASSQSTSPYEQYF
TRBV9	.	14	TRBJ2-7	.	TGTGCCAGCAGCTCCGGAGATCGGTCCTACGAGCAGTACTTC	CASSSGDRSYEQYF
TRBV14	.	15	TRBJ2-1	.	TGTGCCAGCAGCCAAGCAAGCTGGTCCTACAATGAGCAGTTCTTC	CASSQASWSYNEQFF
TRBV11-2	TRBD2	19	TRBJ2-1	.	TGTGCCAGCAGCTTAAGGACACTTAGCGGGAGCGGGTCCTACAATGAGCAGTTCTTC	CASSLRTLSGSGSYNEQFF
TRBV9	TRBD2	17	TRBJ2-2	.	TGTGCCAGCAGCGCCTCTCTAGCGGGAGGTAACACCGGGGAGCTGTTTTTT	CASSASLAGGNTGELFF
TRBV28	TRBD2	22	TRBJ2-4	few	TGTGCCAGCAGTTTATATGGGCTATGGACTAGCGGGAGCAACTTAGCCAAAAACAGTCAGTACTTC	CASSLYGLWTSGSNLAKNSQYF
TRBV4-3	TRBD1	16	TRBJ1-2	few	TGCGCCAGCAGCCAAGATTTTGCCGGGACAGACTATGGCTACACCTTC	CASSQDFAGTDYGYTF
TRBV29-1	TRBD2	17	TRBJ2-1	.	TGCAGCGTTGACTTAGCGGGAGGGGTCTTCTTCTACAATGAGCAGTTCTTC	CSVDLAGGVFFYNEQFF
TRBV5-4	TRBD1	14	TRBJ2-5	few	TGTGCCAGCACCCGGGACAGGTTGCGGGAGACCCAGTACTTC	CASTRDRLRETQYF
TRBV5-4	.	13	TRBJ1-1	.	TGTGCCAGCAGCTTTATTGGGGAGACTGAAGCTTTCTTT	CASSFIGETEAFF
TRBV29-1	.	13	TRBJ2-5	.	TGCAGCGGGAAGAGGGACTTACGGGAGACCCAGTACTTC	CSGKRDLRETQYF
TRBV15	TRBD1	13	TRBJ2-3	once	TGTGCCACCCGGACAGGGGAGGCAGATACGCAGTATTTT	CATRTGEADTQYF
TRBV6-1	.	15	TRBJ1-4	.	TGTGCCAGCAGTGAAGCGGCGGGGGGAGGAGAAAAACTGTTTTTT	CASSEAAGGGEKLFF
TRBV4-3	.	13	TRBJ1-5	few	TGCGCCAGCAGCCAAGAGGGGGGACAGCCCCAGCATTTT	CASSQEGGQPQHF
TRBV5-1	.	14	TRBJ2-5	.	TGCGCCAGCAGCCAGCGAACAGGGAAGGAGACCCAGTACTTC	CASSQRTGKETQYF
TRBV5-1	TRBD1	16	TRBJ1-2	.	TGCGCCAGCAGCCCCGATCCGGGACAGGAGGACTATGGCTACACCTTC	CASSPDPGQEDYGYTF
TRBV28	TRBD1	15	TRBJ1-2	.	TGTGCCAGCAGTTTACTCCAACAGGGGGCGCGAGGCTACACCTTC	CASSLLQQGARGYTF
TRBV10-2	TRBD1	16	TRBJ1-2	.	TGCGCCAGCAGTTTTTCAGCCGGGACAGCTCCCTATGGCTACACCTTC	CASSFSAGTAPYGYTF
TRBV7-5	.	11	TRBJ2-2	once	TGTGTCCATACTCCCACCGGGGAGCTGTTTTTT	CVHTPTGELFF
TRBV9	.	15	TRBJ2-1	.	TGTGCCAGCAGCGTAGGTCCCCGCGCCTACAATGAGCAGTTCTTC	CASSVGPRAYNEQFF
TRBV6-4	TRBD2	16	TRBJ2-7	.	TGTGCCAGCAGTGACGATGAGGGAGGGTGCTCCTACGAGCAGTACTTC	CASSDDEGGCSYEQYF